This record looks at one T cell receptor beta chain sequence and its context. The antigen remains unidentified. The source of the sample is a study of graft-versus-host responses after intestinal transplantation. General study points: The study associated peak circulating GvH clone levels with early post-transplant HvG declines.

V lost 6 bases, J lost 5 bases, and 13 bases lay in between. The germline CDR1 and CDR2 sequences are KGHSH and LQKENI. This CDR3 contains 13 residues. Clones were read by immunoSEQ multiplex PCR, and TCRdb kept only the in-frame ones, dropping some. The sample consists of approximately 130,000 clones, approximately 90% of them appearing once. This specimen consisted of unstimulated CD4+ T cells sorted from spleen or lymph node cells, obtained before intestinal transplant. The V call is TRBV18, the J call TRBJ1-1; D possibly corresponds to TRBD1 (5 bases). This TCR was recovered from a human donor who received an intestinal transplant. The CDR3 spells CASSGMGGTEAFF. The CDR3 DNA sequence: TGTGCCAGCTCGGGAATGGGGGGGACTGAAGCTTTCTTT.